This entry lists 26 T cell receptor beta chains sequenced from one sample in a study of cytotoxic CD8 clonotypes in ibrutinib-treated CLL. Assay used: immunoSEQ multiplex PCR; TCRdb lists only in-frame clones, some missing. The table lists around 70,000 clones, around 80% of them singletons. Material: PBMCs, obtained at disease progression, from a patient treated with ibrutinib. These receptors came from a human donor with chronic lymphocytic leukemia.

The table lists this clone with a few counts. This sequence joins TRBV6-5 and TRBJ2-7; D might be TRBD1 (6 bases). This CDR3 spans 16 amino acids. V was pared by 0 bases and J by 6 bases, with 18 bases between. CDR1 and CDR2 from the germline V gene are MNHEY and SVGAGI. Here the CDR3 reads CASSYSPRGGKSEQYF. DNA for the CDR3: TGTGCCAGCAGTTACTCTCCCAGGGGTGGTAAATCCGAGCAGTACTTC.

J is TRBJ2-7 and V is TRBV27; tentative D call: TRBD1 (5 bases). The CDR3 length is 13 residues. Germline CDR1 is MNHEY and CDR2 is SMNVEV (reference sequence). V lost 5 bases and J 4 bases, leaving 12 bases between the germline ends. The DNA of the CDR3 is TGTGCCAGCAGTCCCGTCAGGGCTTACGAGCAGTACTTC. This sequence encodes CASSPVRAYEQYF.

The chain employs TRBV30 and TRBJ2-5; TRBD2 aligns across 11 bases. Germline lookup yields CDR1 GTSNPN and CDR2 SVGIG (reference sequence). The CDR3 runs to 12 residues. Trimming took 7 bases from V and 5 from J; bases not matched to a gene: 3. CDR3 sequence reads: CAFRTSGETQYF. CDR3 DNA: TGTGCCTTTCGGACTAGCGGGGAGACCCAGTACTTC.

This clone was counted once. The rearrangement links TRBV10-3 to TRBJ2-2; no clear D. The CDR3 spans 14 residues. V lost 11 bases, J lost 4 bases, and 17 bases lay in between. Germline V gives CDR1 ENHRY, CDR2 SYGVKD. CDR3 DNA sequence: TGTGCCTCGCGAGGTGAATTGGGCACCGGGGAGCTGTTTTTT. Amino acids: CASRGELGTGELFF.

The chain has TRBV6-5 and TRBJ1-5, with TRBD1 as a possible D gene (5 bases). CDR1 is MNHEY, CDR2 SVGAGI, per germline. V was clipped by 4 bases and J by 4 bases, with 11 bases between them. The CDR3 is 14 residues long. The CDR3, as DNA: TGTGCCAGCAGTTCAGGGCTGGGGAATCAGCCCCAGCATTTT. Protein product: CASSSGLGNQPQHF.

The chain employs TRBV10-3 and TRBJ1-1; D remains unclear. Per the germline V gene, CDR1 is ENHRY and CDR2 is SYGVKD. The CDR3 sequence is 16 residues long. Trimming took off 9 bases at V and 0 bases at J, with 20 bases between the two ends. The DNA of the CDR3 is TGTGCCATAAGGCCTGGCGGTTCCGCAGTGAACACTGAAGCTTTCTTT. It codes for CAIRPGGSAVNTEAFF.

This sequence joins TRBV4-1 and TRBJ1-1; D not certain. V lost 2 bases and J 8 bases, leaving 15 bases between the germline ends. Germline V lookup: CDR1 MGHRA, CDR2 YSYEKL. The CDR3 loop spans 14 amino acids. The CDR3 here is CASSQPKAGGEAFF. The CDR3 DNA sequence: TGCGCCAGCAGCCAACCCAAGGCCGGTGGGGAAGCTTTCTTT.

The chain combines TRBV7-7 with TRBJ2-3; maybe TRBD2 (5 bases). Trimming cost V 5 bases and J 4 bases, with 13 bases left between them. The CDR3 consists of 14 residues. Germline CDR1 SSHAT, CDR2 FNYEAQ (reference sequence). This CDR3 reads CASSPIGVSDTQYF. The CDR3 nucleotides read TGTGCCAGCAGCCCGATCGGGGTATCAGATACGCAGTATTTT.

V usage is TRBV12-5 and J usage is TRBJ1-4, with no clear D. CDR3 length: 11 residues. Between the trimmed V and J ends, which lost 6 bases and 6 bases, there was a span of 5 bases. Germline CDR1 is LGHNT and CDR2 is FRNRAP. The CDR3 DNA sequence: TGTGCTAGTGGAGGCCATGAAAAACTGTTTTTT. Translated, it gives CASGGHEKLFF.

This sequence joins TRBV30 and TRBJ2-2; tentatively, D is TRBD2 (6 bases). V gave up 1 base and J gave up 6 bases, with 9 bases separating them. Germline V gene lookup returns CDR1 GTSNPN and CDR2 SVGIG (reference sequence). The CDR3 covers 13 residues. CDR3 loop: CAWSELAPGELFF. CDR3 coding DNA: TGTGCCTGGAGTGAGCTAGCGCCCGGGGAGCTGTTTTTT.

This clone was counted a single time. The CDR3 is CASSLAGGSGNTIYF. CDR3 nucleotides: TGTGCCAGCAGCTTGGCCGGTGGTTCTGGAAACACCATATATTTT. The rearrangement uses TRBV5-6 and TRBJ1-3; D not certain. The V end lost 0 bases, the J end lost 1 base, and 8 bases lay between the germline ends. Germline CDR1 is SGHDT and CDR2 is YYEEEE. This CDR3 region has 15 residues. Full variable domain (rest looked up from reference TRBV5-6 and TRBJ1-3): DAGVTQSPTHLIKTRGQQVTLRCSPKSGHDTVSWYQQALGQGPQFIFQYYEEEERQRGNFPDRFSGHQFPNYSSELNVNALLLGDSALYLCASSLAGGSGNTIYFGEGSWLTVV.

The gene calls are TRBV19 and TRBJ1-1; TRBD1 might be the D (6 bases). Germline V gives CDR1 LNHDA, CDR2 SQIVND (reference sequence). Trimming pared 3 bases from V and 2 bases from J, leaving 13 bases between. This CDR3 has 15 residues. CDR3 sequence (DNA): TGTGCCAGTAGTATCCTGGGGGCAGGAAACACTGAAGCTTTCTTT. Its protein is CASSILGAGNTEAFF.

V usage is TRBV4-1 and J usage is TRBJ2-1; D call uncertain. CDR3 length: 16 residues. Germline assignment: CDR1 MGHRA and CDR2 YSYEKL. Deletions cut 1 base from V and 3 bases from J, with 13 bases between. Here the CDR3 reads CASSQVRLLVYNEQFF. CDR3 nucleotide sequence: TGCGCCAGCAGCCAAGTCCGACTCCTCGTCTACAATGAGCAGTTCTTC.

CDR3 DNA sequence: TGTGCCAGCAGCCCCAACGCAGGTAGCTCCTACGAGCAGTACTTC. As protein: CASSPNAGSSYEQYF. The chain combines TRBV7-6 with TRBJ2-7; D unresolved. The germline V and J ends were trimmed by 5 bases and 0 bases, with 14 bases remaining between them. The CDR3 is 15 residues long. CDR1 is SGHVS, CDR2 FNYEAQ, per germline. The full variable domain, rest sourced from reference TRBV7-6 and TRBJ2-7, is GAGVSQSPRYKVTKRGQDVALRCDPISGHVSLYWYRQALGQGPEFLTYFNYEAQQDKSGLPNDRFSAERPEGSISTLTIQRTEQRDSAMYRCASSPNAGSSYEQYFGPGTRLTVT.

A single count supports this clone. J is TRBJ1-6 and V is TRBV28; D is unclear. Trimming cost V 3 bases and J 10 bases, with 13 bases left between them. The CDR3 has 14 residues. CDR1 MDHEN and CDR2 SYDVKM come from the germline V gene. The CDR3 DNA reads as TGTGCCAGCAGTTTCGAGGGAAGGAAATCACCCCTCCACTTT. This sequence encodes CASSFEGRKSPLHF.

This clone is categorized as large (0.1 to 1%). The rearrangement links TRBV7-9 to TRBJ2-7; the match to TRBD2 covers 7 bases. Trimming cost V 4 bases and J 2 bases; bases outside gene matches: 8. The CDR3 extends over 15 amino acids. Germline CDR1 and CDR2: SEHNR and FQNEAQ (reference sequence). CDR3 DNA: TGTGCCAGCAGCTCCCCGACTAGCAGTACCTACGAGCAGTACTTC. Translating it yields CASSSPTSSTYEQYF.

The CDR3 sequence is CASTQVWSGGSYEQYF. CDR3 in DNA: TGTGCCAGCACCCAAGTGTGGAGCGGGGGATCCTACGAGCAGTACTTC. The rearrangement joins TRBV2 to TRBJ2-7; 8 bases agree with TRBD2. Looked up from germline, CDR1 is SNHLY and CDR2 is FYNNEI. The CDR3 contains 16 residues. J was trimmed by 1 base and V by 7 bases; bases with no gene match: 12.

This clone was observed a few times. This sequence joins TRBV7-2 and TRBJ1-5, with a tentative D call TRBD1 (5 bases). V lost 5 bases and J 4 bases, leaving 9 bases between the germline ends. The CDR3 is made up of 13 amino acids. Germline V gene lookup returns CDR1 SGHTA and CDR2 FQGNSA. The CDR3 DNA follows: TGTGCCAGCAGCCCTTCAGGGAATCAGCCCCAGCATTTT. This sequence encodes CASSPSGNQPQHF.

The rearrangement links TRBV4-2 to TRBJ1-1; D not certain. Germline lookup yields CDR1 LGHNA and CDR2 YNFKEQ. Trimming took off 4 bases at V and 2 bases at J, with 11 bases between the two ends. The CDR3 has 14 amino acids. The chain's CDR3 is CASSPMGKNTEAFF. The CDR3, as DNA: TGTGCCAGCAGCCCCATGGGCAAAAACACTGAAGCTTTCTTT.

J is TRBJ2-3 and V is TRBV6-6; TRBD1 matches 8 bases. The junction had 4 bases not matched to a gene; V was cut back by 6 bases and J by 2 bases. Germline CDR1 reads MNHNY; CDR2 reads SVGAGI (reference sequence). CDR3 length equals 14 residues. The chain's CDR3 is CASRDRGPTDTQYF. The CDR3 DNA is TGTGCCAGCAGAGACAGGGGACCCACAGATACGCAGTATTTT.

This sequence joins TRBV21-1 and TRBJ1-5. TRBV21-1 is a known pseudogene. CDR3 size: 10 residues. CDR3 sequence reads: CASKNQPQHF. The CDR3 nucleotides are TGTGCCAGCAAGAATCAGCCCCAGCATTTT.

A single count supports this clone. The chain combines TRBV9 with TRBJ2-1; tentatively, D is TRBD2 (6 bases). The CDR3 length is 15 residues. V shed 0 bases and J shed 10 bases, with 17 bases lying between them. Germline V gives CDR1 SGDLS, CDR2 YYNGEE. In DNA form, the CDR3 reads TGTGCCAGCAGCGTAGAGGGCGGGACGGCCTGGGAGCAGTTCTTC. Translating gives CASSVEGGTAWEQFF.

The chain has TRBV10-2 and TRBJ1-5; the D gene is possibly TRBD1 (5 bases). V was shortened by 1 base and J by 2 bases, with 6 bases between the two germline ends. This CDR3 spans 14 amino acids. CDR1 and CDR2 (germline): WSHSY, SAAADI. CDR3 in amino acids: CASSELGGNQPQHF. As DNA, the CDR3 is TGCGCCAGCAGTGAGTTGGGGGGCAATCAGCCCCAGCATTTT.

A remark on this clone: The germline gene is not matched at one end of the junction; a read error may be the cause. The rearrangement joins TRBV7-9 to TRBJ2-1; D gene unclear. Germline V gene lookup returns CDR1 SEHNR and CDR2 FQNEAQ (reference sequence). The length of the CDR3 is 12 residues. In DNA form, the CDR3 reads TGTGCCAGCAGCTTAGAAATCCAACGCAAGATCTTC. As protein: CASSLEIQRKIF.

This clone is medium-sized in the sample. Other DNA sequences in this specimen translate into the identical CDR3. This chain connects TRBV5-1 to TRBJ2-7, with D unclear. The CDR3 length is 11 residues. V was pared by 6 bases and J by 7 bases, with 11 bases between. Germline V gives CDR1 SGHRS, CDR2 YFSETQ. The CDR3, as DNA: TGCGCCAGCACCTCTGGTGGAGAGCAGTACTTC. Translating gives CASTSGGEQYF.

V is TRBV25-1 and J is TRBJ2-3; D remains ambiguous. There are 12 residues in the CDR3. V dropped 6 bases and J dropped 6 bases, with 10 bases sitting between them. CDR1 and CDR2 from the germline V gene are MGHDK and SYGVNS. CDR3 in DNA: TGTGCCAGCAGCTCGTCGGTGGATACGCAGTATTTT. Translating it yields CASSSSVDTQYF.